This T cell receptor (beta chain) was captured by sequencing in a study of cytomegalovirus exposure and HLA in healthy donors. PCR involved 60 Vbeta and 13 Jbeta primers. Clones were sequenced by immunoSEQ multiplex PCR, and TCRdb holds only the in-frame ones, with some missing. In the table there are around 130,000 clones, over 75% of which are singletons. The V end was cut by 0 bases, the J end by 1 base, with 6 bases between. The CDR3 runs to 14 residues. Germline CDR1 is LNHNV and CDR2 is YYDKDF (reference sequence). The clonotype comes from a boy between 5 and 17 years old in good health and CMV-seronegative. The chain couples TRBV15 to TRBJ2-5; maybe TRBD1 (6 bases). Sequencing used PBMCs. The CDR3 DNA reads TGTGCCACCAGCAGAGAGGGGGCCCAAGAGACCCAGTACTTC. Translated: CATSREGAQETQYF.